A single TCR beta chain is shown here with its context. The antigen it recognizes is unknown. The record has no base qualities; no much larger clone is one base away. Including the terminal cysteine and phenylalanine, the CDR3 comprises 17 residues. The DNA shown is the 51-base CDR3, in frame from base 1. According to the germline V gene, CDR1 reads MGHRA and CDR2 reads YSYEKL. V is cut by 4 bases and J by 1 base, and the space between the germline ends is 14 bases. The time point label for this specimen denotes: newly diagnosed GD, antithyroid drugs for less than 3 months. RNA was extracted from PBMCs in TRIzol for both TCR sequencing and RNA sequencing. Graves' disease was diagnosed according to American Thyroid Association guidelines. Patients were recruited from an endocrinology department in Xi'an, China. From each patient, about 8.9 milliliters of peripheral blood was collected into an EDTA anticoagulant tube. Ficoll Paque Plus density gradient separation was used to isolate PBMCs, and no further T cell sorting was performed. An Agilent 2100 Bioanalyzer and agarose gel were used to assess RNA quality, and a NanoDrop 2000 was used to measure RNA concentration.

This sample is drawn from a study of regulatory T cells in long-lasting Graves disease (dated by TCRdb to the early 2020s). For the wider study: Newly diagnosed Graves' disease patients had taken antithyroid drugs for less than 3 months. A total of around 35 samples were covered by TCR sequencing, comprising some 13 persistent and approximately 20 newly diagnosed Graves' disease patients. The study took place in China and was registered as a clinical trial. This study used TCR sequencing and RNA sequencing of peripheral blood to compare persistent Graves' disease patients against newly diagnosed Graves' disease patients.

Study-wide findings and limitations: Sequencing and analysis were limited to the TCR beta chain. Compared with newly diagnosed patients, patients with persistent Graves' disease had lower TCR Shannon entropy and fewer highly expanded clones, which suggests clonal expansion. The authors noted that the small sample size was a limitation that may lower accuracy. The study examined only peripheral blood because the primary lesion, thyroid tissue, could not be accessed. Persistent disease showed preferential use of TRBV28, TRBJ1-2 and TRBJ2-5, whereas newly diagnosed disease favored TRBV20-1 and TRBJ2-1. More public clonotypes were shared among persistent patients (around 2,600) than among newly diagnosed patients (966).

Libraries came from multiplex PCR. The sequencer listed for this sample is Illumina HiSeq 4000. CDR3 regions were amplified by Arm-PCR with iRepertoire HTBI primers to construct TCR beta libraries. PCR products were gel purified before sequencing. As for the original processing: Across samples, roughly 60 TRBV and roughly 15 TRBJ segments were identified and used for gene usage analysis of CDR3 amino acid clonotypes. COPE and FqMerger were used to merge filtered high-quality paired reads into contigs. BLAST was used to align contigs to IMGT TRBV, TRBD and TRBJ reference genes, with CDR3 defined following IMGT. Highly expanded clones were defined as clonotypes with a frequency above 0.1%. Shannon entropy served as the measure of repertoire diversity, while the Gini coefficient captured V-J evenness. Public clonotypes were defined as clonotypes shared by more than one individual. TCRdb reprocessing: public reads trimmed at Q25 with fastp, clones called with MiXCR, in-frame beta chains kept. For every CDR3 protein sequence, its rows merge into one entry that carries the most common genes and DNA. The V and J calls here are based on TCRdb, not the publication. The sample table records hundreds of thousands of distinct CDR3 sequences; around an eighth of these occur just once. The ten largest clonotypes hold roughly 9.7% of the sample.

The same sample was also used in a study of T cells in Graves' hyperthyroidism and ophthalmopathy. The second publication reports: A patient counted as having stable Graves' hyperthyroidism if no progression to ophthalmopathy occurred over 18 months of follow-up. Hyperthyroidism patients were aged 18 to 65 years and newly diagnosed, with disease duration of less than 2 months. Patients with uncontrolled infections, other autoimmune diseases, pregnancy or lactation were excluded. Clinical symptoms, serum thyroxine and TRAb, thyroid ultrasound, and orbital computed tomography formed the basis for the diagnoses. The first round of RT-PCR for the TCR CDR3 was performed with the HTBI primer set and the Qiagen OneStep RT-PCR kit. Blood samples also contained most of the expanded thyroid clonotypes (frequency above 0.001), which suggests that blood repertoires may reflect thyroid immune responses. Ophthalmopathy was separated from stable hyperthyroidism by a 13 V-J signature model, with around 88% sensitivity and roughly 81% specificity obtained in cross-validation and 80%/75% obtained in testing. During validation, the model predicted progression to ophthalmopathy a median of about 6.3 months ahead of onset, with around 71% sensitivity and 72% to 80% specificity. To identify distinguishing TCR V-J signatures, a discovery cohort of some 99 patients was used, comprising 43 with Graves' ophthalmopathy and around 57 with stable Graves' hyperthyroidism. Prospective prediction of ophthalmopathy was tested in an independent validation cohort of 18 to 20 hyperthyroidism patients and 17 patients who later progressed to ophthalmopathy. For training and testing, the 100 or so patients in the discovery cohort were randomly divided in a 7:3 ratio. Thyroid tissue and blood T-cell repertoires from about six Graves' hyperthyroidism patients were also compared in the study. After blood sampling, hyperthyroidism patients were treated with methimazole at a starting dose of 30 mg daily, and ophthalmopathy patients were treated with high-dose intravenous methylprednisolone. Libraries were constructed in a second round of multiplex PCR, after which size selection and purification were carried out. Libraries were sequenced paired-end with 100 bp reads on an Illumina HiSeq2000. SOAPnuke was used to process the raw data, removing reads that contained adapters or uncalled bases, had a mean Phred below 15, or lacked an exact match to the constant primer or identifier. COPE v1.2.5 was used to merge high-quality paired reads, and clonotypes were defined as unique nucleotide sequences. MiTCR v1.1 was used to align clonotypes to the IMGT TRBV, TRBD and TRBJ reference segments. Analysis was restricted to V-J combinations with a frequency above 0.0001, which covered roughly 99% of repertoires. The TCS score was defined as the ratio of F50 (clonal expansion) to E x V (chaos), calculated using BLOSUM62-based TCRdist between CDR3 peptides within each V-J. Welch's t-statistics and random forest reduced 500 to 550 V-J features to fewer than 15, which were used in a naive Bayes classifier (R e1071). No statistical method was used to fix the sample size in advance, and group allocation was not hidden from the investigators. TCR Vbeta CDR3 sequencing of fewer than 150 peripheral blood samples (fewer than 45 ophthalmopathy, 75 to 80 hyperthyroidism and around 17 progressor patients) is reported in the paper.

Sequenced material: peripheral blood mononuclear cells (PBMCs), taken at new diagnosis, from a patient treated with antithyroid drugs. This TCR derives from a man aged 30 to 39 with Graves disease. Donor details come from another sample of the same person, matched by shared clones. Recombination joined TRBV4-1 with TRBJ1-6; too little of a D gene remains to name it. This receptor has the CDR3 CASSRGLKESYNSPLHF. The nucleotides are TGCGCCAGCAGCCGAGGACTAAAAGAATCCTATAATTCACCCCTCCACTTT.